This T cell receptor (beta chain) is from a study of identical twins. All donors were healthy, and all were Caucasian. The length of the CDR3 is 14 residues. The V and J ends lost 3 bases and 7 bases, in that order; junction bases with no gene match: 4. This clonotype appeared a few times. The antigen remains unidentified. Study-wide points: Analyses of zero insertions could be partly confounded by invariant MAIT and iNKT cells. In beta out-of-frame sequences, the excess sharing between twins was weaker.

Unique molecular identifiers were in the cDNA, with template-switch universal primer binding. TCRdb fed the 5' RACE reads into MiXCR, producing one record per CDR3 protein. Here the sample spans some 330,000 distinct CDR3 sequences, 9% being singletons. This clonotype originated in a woman aged 50 to 65 in good health. This chain uses TRBV12-3 or TRBV12-4 with TRBJ2-1, with 9 positions matching TRBD2. Material: naive T cells sorted from blood. Here the CDR3 reads CASSLASGINEQFF. The CDR3 coding sequence is TGTGCCAGCAGTTTGGCTAGCGGGATAAATGAGCAGTTCTTC.